Described below is a single T cell receptor beta chain sequence and its context. Germline CDR1 and CDR2: LGHNA and YNFKEQ. This CDR3 contains 15 residues. The V gene lost 3 bases and the J gene lost 3 bases, with 15 bases spanning the gap. The data are from a study of PD-1 blockade in classical Hodgkin lymphoma. Data came from immunoSEQ multiplex PCR; TCRdb stores just in-frame clones and leaves some out. This sample yields around 30,000 clones, of which 60% to 85% are seen a single time; more than 3% belongs to the top ten. Every single patient, without exception, relapsed after autologous stem cell transplantation, and brentuximab vedotin exposure varied.

V is TRBV4-2 and J is TRBJ2-7; D remains ambiguous. The sequence derives from a human donor with classical Hodgkin lymphoma. This sample comprised peripheral blood mononuclear cells (PBMCs), obtained before the second cycle of nivolumab. CDR3 amino acids: CASSQDETKLYEQYF. The CDR3 nucleotides read TGTGCCAGCAGCCAGGACGAAACCAAACTCTACGAGCAGTACTTC.